This passage covers 25 T cell receptor beta chains from one sample sequenced in a study of blood T cell repertoires in COVID-19. Some clones are missing from TCRdb's copy, which holds only in-frame ones; the method was immunoSEQ multiplex PCR. The top ten hold roughly 12% of the sample, which has 200,000 to 250,000 clones, roughly 87% seen once. Sample: peripheral blood. These receptors were taken from a woman aged 18-30 years who had recovered from COVID-19.

The chain combines TRBV4-2 with TRBJ2-7, with 12 bases aligning to TRBD2. V shed 1 base, J shed 2 bases, and the junction held 21 bases outside the gene matches. Germline CDR1 and CDR2: LGHNA and YNFKEQ. This CDR3 comprises 22 residues. This CDR3 reads CASSQVFEPRLAGATIPYEQYF. CDR3 DNA sequence: TGTGCCAGCAGCCAAGTTTTCGAACCCCGACTAGCGGGAGCGACGATACCCTACGAGCAGTACTTC.

V and J are TRBV7-2 and TRBJ2-2; the match to TRBD2 covers 11 bases. CDR3 length equals 16 residues. The V segment lost 5 bases and the J segment 3 bases; nucleotides outside the gene matches: 5. Looked up from germline, CDR1 is SGHTA and CDR2 is FQGNSA. CDR3 amino acids: CASSQTSGAYTGELFF. CDR3 sequence (DNA): TGTGCCAGCAGCCAGACTAGCGGGGCCTACACCGGGGAGCTGTTTTTT. The full variable domain, rest sourced from reference TRBV7-2 and TRBJ2-2, is GAGVSQSPSNKVTEKGKDVELRCDPISGHTALYWYRQSLGQGLEFLIYFQGNSAPDKSGLPSDRFSAERTGGSVSTLTIQRTQQEDSAVYLCASSQTSGAYTGELFFGEGSRLTVL.

The gene calls are TRBV6-5 and TRBJ1-1; 8 nucleotides align to TRBD1. CDR1 is MNHEY, CDR2 SVGAGI, per germline. The ends lost 0 bases at V and 5 bases at J; junction bases unmatched: 5. This CDR3 comprises 15 residues. CDR3: CASSYSDRGGTEAFF. The CDR3 nucleotides are TGTGCCAGCAGTTACTCCGACAGGGGAGGAACTGAAGCTTTCTTT.

The rearrangement links TRBV27 to TRBJ2-7; 7 positions match TRBD1. Trimming at V came to 1 base and at J to 6 bases, leaving 6 bases not matched to a gene. The germline gives CDR1 MNHEY, CDR2 SMNVEV (reference sequence). This CDR3 has 14 amino acids. The CDR3 DNA reads TGTGCCAGCAGTTTATACAGGGGTGTAAGCGAGCAGTACTTC. Translated, it gives CASSLYRGVSEQYF.

The V call is TRBV4-2, the J call TRBJ2-2; 9 bases agree with TRBD2. Trimming at V came to 2 bases and at J to 3 bases, leaving 4 bases not matched to a gene. Looked up from germline, CDR1 is LGHNA and CDR2 is YNFKEQ. The CDR3 extends over 16 amino acids. The CDR3 coding sequence is TGTGCCAGCAGCCAACCGACTAGCGGTTACACCGGGGAGCTGTTTTTT. It translates to CASSQPTSGYTGELFF.

CDR3 sequence (DNA): TGCGCCAGCAGCTTAACTAGCGGGAGAGGTGAGCAGTACTTC. This sequence encodes CASSLTSGRGEQYF. The chain has TRBV5-1 and TRBJ2-7; 11 nucleotides line up with TRBD2. Germline V gene lookup returns CDR1 SGHRS and CDR2 YFSETQ. V shed 2 bases, J shed 7 bases, and the junction held 5 bases outside the gene matches. This CDR3 spans 14 amino acids.

V gene TRBV10-3 combines with J gene TRBJ1-1; D remains ambiguous. Germline CDR1 reads ENHRY; CDR2 reads SYGVKD. Trimming removed 3 bases from V and 3 bases from J, with 8 bases in between. The CDR3 has 13 amino acids. CDR3: CAISDRGDTEAFF. DNA of the CDR3: TGTGCCATCAGTGACAGAGGCGACACTGAAGCTTTCTTT.

The chain is built from TRBV2 and TRBJ1-2; D may be TRBD1 (6 bases). The CDR3 extends over 15 amino acids. V lost 2 bases, J lost 4 bases, and 14 bases lay in between. Germline V gene data show CDR1 as SNHLY and CDR2 as FYNNEI. In DNA, the CDR3 is TGTGCCAGCAGTGAACGAGGGGGAGCCCCCTATGGCTACACCTTC. Encoded protein: CASSERGGAPYGYTF.

The rearrangement joins TRBV9 to TRBJ2-1; 14 bases agree with TRBD2. With 3 bases clipped from V and 6 bases from J, the junction kept 11 bases outside the gene matches. Germline V lookup: CDR1 SGDLS, CDR2 YYNGEE. CDR3 length: 18 amino acids. As DNA, the CDR3 is TGTGCCAGCAGCGAGGCGACTAGCGGGAGGGCGGACTCCAATGAGCAGTTCTTC. Protein sequence: CASSEATSGRADSNEQFF. The entire variable domain, with the rest obtained from reference TRBV9 and TRBJ2-1, is as follows: DSGVTQTPKHLITATGQRVTLRCSPRSGDLSVYWYQQSLDQGLQFLIQYYNGEERAKGNILERFSAQQFPDLHSELNLSSLELGDSALYFCASSEATSGRADSNEQFFGPGTRLTVL.

The rearrangement joins TRBV4-1 to TRBJ2-1; 7 bases match TRBD1. Germline assignment: CDR1 MGHRA and CDR2 YSYEKL. The CDR3 length is 12 residues. The ends lost 6 bases at V and 6 bases at J; junction bases unmatched: 2. The CDR3 region has the DNA TGCGCCAGCAGTCACAGGGGCAATGAGCAGTTCTTC. Its protein product is CASSHRGNEQFF.

The V call is TRBV25-1, the J call TRBJ2-2; 14 bases line up with TRBD2. V gave up 1 base and J gave up 3 bases; unmatched junction bases: 4. This CDR3 has 18 residues. The germline V gene encodes CDR1 MGHDK and CDR2 SYGVNS. The CDR3 DNA follows: TGTGCCAGCAGTGAATTGGGACTAGCGGGAGCCGACACCGGGGAGCTGTTTTTT. Translating it yields CASSELGLAGADTGELFF.

The genes are TRBV30 and TRBJ2-1; 8 bases are shared with TRBD1. J was trimmed by 3 bases and V by 1 base; bases with no gene match: 11. In germline, CDR1 is GTSNPN, CDR2 SVGIG (reference sequence). This CDR3 has 17 residues. The CDR3 DNA is TGTGCCTGGAGTGCCGCCTTCAGGACAGGGTTCTACAATGAGCAGTTCTTC. Its protein is CAWSAAFRTGFYNEQFF.

This CDR3 reads CASSIVGQGQPQHF. CDR3 in DNA: TGTGCCAGTAGTATTGTGGGACAGGGACAGCCCCAGCATTTT. This chain uses TRBV19 with TRBJ1-5, with TRBD1 matching over 9 bases. CDR3 size: 14 residues. Germline CDR1 LNHDA, CDR2 SQIVND (reference sequence). With 3 bases clipped from V and 7 bases from J, the junction kept 4 bases outside the gene matches.

V usage is TRBV5-6 and J usage is TRBJ1-4, with D perhaps matching TRBD1 (5 bases). The CDR3 is made up of 14 amino acids. CDR1 and CDR2 (germline): SGHDT, YYEEEE. The V end was cut by 4 bases, the J end by 0 bases, with 7 bases between. The CDR3 DNA is TGTGCCAGCAGCCAGGGAACAACTAATGAAAAACTGTTTTTT. Translating gives CASSQGTTNEKLFF.

This rearrangement joins TRBV9 to TRBJ2-1, with TRBD2 identical over 15 bases. V trimming: 3 bases; J trimming: 0 bases; junction bases outside the gene matches: 4. CDR1 and CDR2 from the germline V gene are SGDLS and YYNGEE. The CDR3 length is 18 residues. In nucleotides, the CDR3 is TGTGCCAGCAGCGGGGGACTAGCGGGAGGAAGCTCCTACAATGAGCAGTTCTTC. As protein: CASSGGLAGGSSYNEQFF.

The chain uses TRBV2 and TRBJ1-1, with D hard to call. Trimming took 11 bases from V and 0 from J, leaving 13 bases between them. There are 13 residues in the CDR3. The germline gives CDR1 SNHLY, CDR2 FYNNEI. DNA for the CDR3: TGTGCCTCAAGGGAGGAGTTGAACACTGAAGCTTTCTTT. It is translated as CASREELNTEAFF.

The V call is TRBV5-1, the J call TRBJ2-7; TRBD1 agrees at 7 bases. The trim removed 1 base at V and 2 bases at J, leaving 3 bases unmatched. Germline assignment: CDR1 SGHRS and CDR2 YFSETQ. The CDR3 consists of 14 residues. CDR3 DNA sequence: TGCGCCAGCAGCTTGAATCAGGGGGCCTACGAGCAGTACTTC. Translated, it gives CASSLNQGAYEQYF.

The chain carries TRBV11-1 and TRBJ2-3, with D possibly being TRBD1 (5 bases). Germline CDR1 SGHAT, CDR2 FQDESV (reference sequence). CDR3 length: 15 residues. Deletions cut 3 bases from V and 3 bases from J, with 13 bases between. This CDR3 is CASSFAGLETDTQYF. CDR3 sequence (DNA): TGTGCCAGCAGCTTTGCAGGGTTAGAAACAGATACGCAGTATTTT. Looking up the rest from reference TRBV11-1 and TRBJ2-3 gives the full variable domain: EAEVAQSPRYKITEKSQAVAFWCDPISGHATLYWYRQILGQGPELLVQFQDESVVDDSQLPKDRFSAERLKGVDSTLKIQPAELGDSAMYLCASSFAGLETDTQYFGPGTRLTVL.

The rearrangement links TRBV25-1 to TRBJ1-2, with D perhaps matching TRBD1 (6 bases). V was cut by 2 bases and J by 9 bases, with 16 bases left in between. Germline values: CDR1 MGHDK, CDR2 SYGVNS. The CDR3 covers 14 residues. CDR3 residues: CASSERDRTVSYTF. CDR3 nucleotides: TGTGCCAGCAGTGAACGGGACCGGACAGTAAGCTACACCTTC.

The chain recombines TRBV13 with TRBJ2-7; D call uncertain. Trimming took off 5 bases at V and 2 bases at J, with 10 bases between the two ends. Germline CDR1 and CDR2: PRHDT and FYEKMQ (reference sequence). This CDR3 spans 13 amino acids. The CDR3 spells CASSPRGPYEQYF. CDR3 bases: TGTGCCAGCAGCCCCCGAGGCCCCTACGAGCAGTACTTC.

The V gene is TRBV7-3, the J gene TRBJ2-3; TRBD2 matches 11 bases. After removal of 1 base from V and 2 bases from J, the junction contained 11 bases not matched to a gene. This CDR3 contains 19 residues. Looked up from germline, CDR1 is SGHTA and CDR2 is FQGTGA. As DNA, the CDR3 is TGTGCCAGCAGCTTAAATATTGGGAGACTAGCGGGATCCACAGATACGCAGTATTTT. Translation gives CASSLNIGRLAGSTDTQYF.

The chain has TRBV9 and TRBJ2-5, with D possibly being TRBD2 (6 bases). Germline V lookup: CDR1 SGDLS, CDR2 YYNGEE. The V end lost 0 bases, the J end lost 4 bases, and 13 bases lay between the germline ends. This CDR3 contains 15 residues. CDR3 loop: CASSVVPRRGETQYF. The CDR3, as DNA: TGTGCCAGCAGCGTAGTCCCTAGGAGGGGAGAGACCCAGTACTTC.

The chain links TRBV6-2 or TRBV6-3 to TRBJ2-1, with 12 bases aligning to TRBD2. Germline CDR1 MNHEY, CDR2 SVGEGT. After removal of 2 bases from V and 9 bases from J, the junction contained 5 bases not matched to a gene. The CDR3 has 15 residues. For the CDR3, the DNA is TGTGCCAGCAGTTACCTAGCGGGAGGGCAGGGTGAGCAGTTCTTC. Translated: CASSYLAGGQGEQFF.

The rearrangement joins TRBV28 to TRBJ1-2, with TRBD1 matching 7 bases. This CDR3 contains 16 residues. Germline-derived CDR1 and CDR2 are MDHEN and SYDVKM. Germline trimming cut 6 bases from V and 2 bases from J; bases unmatched to any gene: 12. The CDR3 protein is CASSQRVWDRNYGYTF. Written as DNA, the CDR3 is TGTGCCAGCAGCCAGAGGGTATGGGACAGAAACTATGGCTACACCTTC.

The chain recombines TRBV7-9 with TRBJ1-1; no firm D call. Germline V gene sequence: CDR1 SEHNR, CDR2 FQNEAQ (reference sequence). The CDR3 runs to 14 residues. Trimming pared 2 bases from V and 0 bases from J, leaving 7 bases between. The CDR3 bases are TGTGCCAGCAGCTTATTACAGATGAACACTGAAGCTTTCTTT. Its protein is CASSLLQMNTEAFF. Full variable domain (rest looked up from reference TRBV7-9 and TRBJ1-1): DTGVSQNPRHKITKRGQNVTFRCDPISEHNRLYWYRQTLGQGPEFLTYFQNEAQLEKSRLLSDRFSAERPKGSFSTLEIQRTEQGDSAMYLCASSLLQMNTEAFFGQGTRLTVV.